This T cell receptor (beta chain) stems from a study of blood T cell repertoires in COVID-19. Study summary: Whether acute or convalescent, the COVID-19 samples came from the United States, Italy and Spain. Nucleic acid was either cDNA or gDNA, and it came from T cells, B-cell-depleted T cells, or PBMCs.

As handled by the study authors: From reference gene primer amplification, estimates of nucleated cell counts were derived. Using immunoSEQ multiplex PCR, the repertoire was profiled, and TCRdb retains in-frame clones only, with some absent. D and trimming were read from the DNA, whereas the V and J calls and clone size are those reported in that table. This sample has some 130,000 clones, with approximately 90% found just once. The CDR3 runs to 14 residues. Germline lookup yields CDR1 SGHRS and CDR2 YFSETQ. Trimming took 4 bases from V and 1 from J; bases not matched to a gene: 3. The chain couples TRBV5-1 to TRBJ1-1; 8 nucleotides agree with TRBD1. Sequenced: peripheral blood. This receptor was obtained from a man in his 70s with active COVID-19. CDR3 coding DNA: TGCGCCAGCAGCGAAGGACAGGGGAACACTGAAGCTTTCTTT. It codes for CASSEGQGNTEAFF.